This TCR beta chain was obtained from a study of somatic mutations in cytotoxic T cells in rheumatoid arthritis. To note about this clone: Its antigen is as yet unknown.

Findings and limits, study-wide: CD8+ T cells showed clonality that did not differ significantly between patients with rheumatoid arthritis and age-matched healthy controls.

The CDR3 has 17 amino acids. The V gene end was trimmed by 0 bases and the J gene end by 5 bases; junction bases not matched to a gene: 4. The germline CDR1 and CDR2 sequences are SGDLS and YYNGEE. The healthy control group was made up of blood donors, who had a median age of around 57 years (range about 20-70) and were less than 65% female. The repertoire was sequenced with immunoSEQ multiplex PCR; TCRdb's copy has only in-frame clones and lacks some. The sample lists about 20,000 clones, about 86% seen once, with about 16% in the top ten. The specimen was CD8+ T cells sorted from blood. The source of this sequence is a man between 40 and 49 years old in good health. The chain links TRBV9 to TRBJ2-3, with 15 bases that match TRBD2. As DNA, the CDR3 is TGTGCCAGCAGCGTAGAGGGGGGACTAGCGGGGGGAGATACGCAGTATTTT. This translates into CASSVEGGLAGGDTQYF.